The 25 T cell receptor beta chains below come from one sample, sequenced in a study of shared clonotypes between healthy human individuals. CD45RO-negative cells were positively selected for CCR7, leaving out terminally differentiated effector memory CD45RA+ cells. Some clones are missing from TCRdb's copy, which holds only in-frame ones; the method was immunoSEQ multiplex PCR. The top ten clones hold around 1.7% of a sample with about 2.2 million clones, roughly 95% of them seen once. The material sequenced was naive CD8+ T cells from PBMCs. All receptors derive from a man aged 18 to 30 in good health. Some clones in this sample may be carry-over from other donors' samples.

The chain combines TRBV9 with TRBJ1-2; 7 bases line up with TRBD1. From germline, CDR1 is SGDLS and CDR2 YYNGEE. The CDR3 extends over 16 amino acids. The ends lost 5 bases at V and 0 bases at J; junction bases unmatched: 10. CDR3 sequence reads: CASRRGDSSSNYGYTF. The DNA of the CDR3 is TGTGCCAGCAGGCGAGGGGACAGCTCCTCTAACTATGGCTACACCTTC.

CDR3 DNA sequence: TGTGCCAGCAGCTTAGGATGGGGACACGGCCCTAATGAAAAACTGTTTTTT. Translated: CASSLGWGHGPNEKLFF. The J gene is TRBJ1-4, the V gene TRBV7-2, with TRBD1 as a possible D gene (6 bases). Germline assignment: CDR1 SGHTA and CDR2 FQGNSA. The V end was cut by 1 base, the J end by 3 bases, with 15 bases between. The CDR3 totals 17 residues.

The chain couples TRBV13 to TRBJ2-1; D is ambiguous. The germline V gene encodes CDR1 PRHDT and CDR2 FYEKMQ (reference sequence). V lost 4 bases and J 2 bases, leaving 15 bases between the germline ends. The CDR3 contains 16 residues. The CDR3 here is CASSWMKTPPYNEQFF. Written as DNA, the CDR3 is TGTGCCAGCAGCTGGATGAAGACTCCCCCCTACAATGAGCAGTTCTTC.

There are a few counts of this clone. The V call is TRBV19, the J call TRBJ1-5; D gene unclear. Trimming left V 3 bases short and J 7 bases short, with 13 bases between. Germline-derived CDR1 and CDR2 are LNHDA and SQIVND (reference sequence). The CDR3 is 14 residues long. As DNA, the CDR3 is TGTGCCAGTAGTATGGAGGGCCCGCGGCAGCCCCAGCATTTT. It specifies CASSMEGPRQPQHF. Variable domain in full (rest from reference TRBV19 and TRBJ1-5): DGGITQSPKYLFRKEGQNVTLSCEQNLNHDAMYWYRQDPGQGLRLIYYSQIVNDFQKGDIAEGYSVSREKKESFPLTVTSAQKNPTAFYLCASSMEGPRQPQHFGDGTRLSIL.

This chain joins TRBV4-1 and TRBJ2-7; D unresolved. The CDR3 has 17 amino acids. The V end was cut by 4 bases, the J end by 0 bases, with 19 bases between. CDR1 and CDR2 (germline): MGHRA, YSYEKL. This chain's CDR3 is CASSLHPAHTSSYEQYF. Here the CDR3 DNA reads TGCGCCAGCAGCCTCCACCCGGCCCACACCAGCTCCTACGAGCAGTACTTC.

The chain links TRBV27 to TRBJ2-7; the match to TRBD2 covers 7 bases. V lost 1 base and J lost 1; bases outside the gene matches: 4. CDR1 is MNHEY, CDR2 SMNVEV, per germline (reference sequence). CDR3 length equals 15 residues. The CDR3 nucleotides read TGTGCCAGCAGTTTATATGCGGGAGTTTCCTACGAGCAGTACTTC. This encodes CASSLYAGVSYEQYF.

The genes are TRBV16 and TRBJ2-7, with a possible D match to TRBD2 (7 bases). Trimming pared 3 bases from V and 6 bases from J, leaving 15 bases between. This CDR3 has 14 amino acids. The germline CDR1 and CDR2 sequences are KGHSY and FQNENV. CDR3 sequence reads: CASSHRGGESEQYF. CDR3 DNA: TGTGCCAGCAGCCACCGAGGGGGGGAGTCCGAGCAGTACTTC.

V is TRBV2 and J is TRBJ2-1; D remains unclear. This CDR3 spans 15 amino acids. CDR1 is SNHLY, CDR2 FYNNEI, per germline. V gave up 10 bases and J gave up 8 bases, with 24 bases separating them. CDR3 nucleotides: TGTGCCACCCTCCCCGGGTCCCTCCCCCGGGATGAGCAGTTCTTC. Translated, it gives CATLPGSLPRDEQFF.

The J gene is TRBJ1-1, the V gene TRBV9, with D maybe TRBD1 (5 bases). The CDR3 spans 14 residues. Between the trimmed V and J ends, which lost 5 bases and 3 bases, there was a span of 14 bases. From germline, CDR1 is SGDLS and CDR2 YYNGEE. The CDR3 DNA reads TGTGCCAGCAGTCGCTATGGGGGGGACACTGAAGCTTTCTTT. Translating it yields CASSRYGGDTEAFF.

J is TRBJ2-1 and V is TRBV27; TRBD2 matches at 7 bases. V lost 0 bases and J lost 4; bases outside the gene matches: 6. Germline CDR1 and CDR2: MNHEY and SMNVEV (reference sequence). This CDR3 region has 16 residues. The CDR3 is CASSLSGSGLYNEQFF. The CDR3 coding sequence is TGTGCCAGCAGTTTATCGGGTAGCGGGCTATACAATGAGCAGTTCTTC.

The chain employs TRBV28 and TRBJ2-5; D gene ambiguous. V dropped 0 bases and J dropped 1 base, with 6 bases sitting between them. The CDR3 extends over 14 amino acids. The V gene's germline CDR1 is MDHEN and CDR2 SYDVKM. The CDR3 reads CASSLWATQETQYF. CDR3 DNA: TGTGCCAGCAGTTTATGGGCAACCCAAGAGACCCAGTACTTC.

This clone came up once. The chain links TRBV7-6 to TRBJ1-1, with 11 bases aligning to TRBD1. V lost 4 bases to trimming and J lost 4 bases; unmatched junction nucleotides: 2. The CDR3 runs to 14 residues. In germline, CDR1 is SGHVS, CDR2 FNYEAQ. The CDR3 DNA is TGTGCCAGCAGCTGGACAGGGGGCATCACTGAAGCTTTCTTT. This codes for CASSWTGGITEAFF.

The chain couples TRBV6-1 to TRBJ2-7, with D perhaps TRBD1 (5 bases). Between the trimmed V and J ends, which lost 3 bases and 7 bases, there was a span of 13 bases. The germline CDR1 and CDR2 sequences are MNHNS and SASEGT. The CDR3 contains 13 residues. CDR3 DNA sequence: TGTGCCAGCAGTGACAGGGCCGGCCGGGAGCAGTACTTC. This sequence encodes CASSDRAGREQYF.

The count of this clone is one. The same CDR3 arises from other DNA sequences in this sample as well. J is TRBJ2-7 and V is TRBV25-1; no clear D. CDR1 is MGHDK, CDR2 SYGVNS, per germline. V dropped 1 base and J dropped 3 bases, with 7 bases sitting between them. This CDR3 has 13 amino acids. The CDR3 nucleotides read TGTGCCAGCAGTGAATTCGCCAGCTACGAGCAGTACTTC. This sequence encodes CASSEFASYEQYF.

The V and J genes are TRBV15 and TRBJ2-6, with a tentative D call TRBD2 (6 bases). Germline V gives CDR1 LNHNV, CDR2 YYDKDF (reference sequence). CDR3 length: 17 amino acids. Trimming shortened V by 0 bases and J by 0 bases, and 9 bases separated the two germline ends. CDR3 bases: TGTGCCACCAGCAGAGATCGGGGGAGCTCTGGGGCCAACGTCCTGACTTTC. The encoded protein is CATSRDRGSSGANVLTF.

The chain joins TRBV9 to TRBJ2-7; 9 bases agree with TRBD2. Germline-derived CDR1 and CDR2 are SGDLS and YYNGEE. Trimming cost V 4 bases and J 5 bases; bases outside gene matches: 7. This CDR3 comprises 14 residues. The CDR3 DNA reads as TGTGCCAGCAGCCCCCGCGGGGGGGTCGACGAGCAGTACTTC. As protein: CASSPRGGVDEQYF.

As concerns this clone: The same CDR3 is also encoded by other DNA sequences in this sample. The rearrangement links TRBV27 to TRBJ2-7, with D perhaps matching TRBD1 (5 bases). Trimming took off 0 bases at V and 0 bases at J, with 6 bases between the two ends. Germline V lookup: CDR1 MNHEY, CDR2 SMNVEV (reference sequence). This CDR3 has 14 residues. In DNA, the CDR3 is TGTGCCAGCAGTTTATCAGGGGCCTCCTACGAGCAGTACTTC. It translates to CASSLSGASYEQYF.

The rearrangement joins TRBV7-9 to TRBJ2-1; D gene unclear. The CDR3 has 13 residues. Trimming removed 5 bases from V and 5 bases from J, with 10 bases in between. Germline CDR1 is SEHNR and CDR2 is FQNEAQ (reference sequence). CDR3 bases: TGTGCCAGCAGCGCCACTCGGAACAATGAGCAGTTCTTC. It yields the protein CASSATRNNEQFF.

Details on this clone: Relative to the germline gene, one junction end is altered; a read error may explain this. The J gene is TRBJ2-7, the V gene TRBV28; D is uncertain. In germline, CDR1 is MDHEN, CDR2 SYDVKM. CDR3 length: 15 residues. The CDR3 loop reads CASTLSRGRVYEQYF. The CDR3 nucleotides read TGTGCCAGCACTTTAAGCCGTGGCAGAGTCTACGAGCAGTACTTC.

The CDR3 DNA reads as TGTGCCAGCAGCGCAGGGACAGGGGGCGATGGCTACACCTTC. It translates to CASSAGTGGDGYTF. The chain links TRBV7-9 to TRBJ1-2; TRBD1 agrees at 12 bases. The CDR3 runs to 14 residues. J was trimmed by 6 bases and V by 5 bases; bases with no gene match: 4. Germline V gives CDR1 SEHNR, CDR2 FQNEAQ (reference sequence).

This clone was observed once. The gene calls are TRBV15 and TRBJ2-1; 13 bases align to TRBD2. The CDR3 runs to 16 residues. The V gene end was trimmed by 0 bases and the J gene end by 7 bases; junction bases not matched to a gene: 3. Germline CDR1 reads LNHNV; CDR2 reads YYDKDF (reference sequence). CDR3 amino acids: CATSRDWTSGSNEQFF. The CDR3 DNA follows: TGTGCCACCAGCAGAGATTGGACTAGCGGGAGTAATGAGCAGTTCTTC.

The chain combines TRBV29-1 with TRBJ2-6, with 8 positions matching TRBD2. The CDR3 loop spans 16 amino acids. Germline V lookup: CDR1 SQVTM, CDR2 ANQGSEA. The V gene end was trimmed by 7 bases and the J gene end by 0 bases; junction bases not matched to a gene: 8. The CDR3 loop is CSGGGLVDSGANVLTF. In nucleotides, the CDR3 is TGCAGCGGGGGGGGACTAGTGGACTCTGGGGCCAACGTCCTGACTTTC.

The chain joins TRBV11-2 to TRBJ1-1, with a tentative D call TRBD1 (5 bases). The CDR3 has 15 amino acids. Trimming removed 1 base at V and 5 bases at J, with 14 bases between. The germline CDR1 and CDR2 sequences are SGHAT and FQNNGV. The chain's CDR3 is CASSLGRGRGTEAFF. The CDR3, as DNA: TGTGCCAGCAGCTTAGGTCGGGGCCGGGGAACTGAAGCTTTCTTT.

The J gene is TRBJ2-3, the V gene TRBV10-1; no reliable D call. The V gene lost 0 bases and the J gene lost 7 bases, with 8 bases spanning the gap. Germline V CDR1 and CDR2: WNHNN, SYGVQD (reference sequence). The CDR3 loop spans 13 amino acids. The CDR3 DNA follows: TGCGCCAGCAGTGAGTCAGGGAAAAATACGCAGTATTTT. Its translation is CASSESGKNTQYF.

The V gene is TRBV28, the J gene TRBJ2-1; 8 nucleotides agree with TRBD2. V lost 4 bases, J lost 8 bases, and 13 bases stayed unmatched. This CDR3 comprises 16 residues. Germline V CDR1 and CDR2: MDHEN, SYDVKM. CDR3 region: CASSSDQGTSIYEQFF. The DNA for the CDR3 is TGTGCCAGCAGTTCCGATCAGGGGACTAGTATCTATGAGCAGTTCTTC.